This TCR beta chain was identified during a study of blood T cell repertoires in COVID-19. About the research overall: From the United States, Italy and Spain came samples of acute and convalescent COVID-19. PBMCs, B-cell-depleted T cells, or T cells were the source of the cDNA or gDNA that made up the material.

This clone is a singleton in its sample. Germline CDR1 reads SGHDN; CDR2 reads FVKESK. The CDR3 totals 13 residues. V was shortened by 8 bases and J by 7 bases, with 14 bases between the two germline ends. In the original analysis: Amplification of reference gene primers was used by the study to estimate nucleated cell counts. TCRdb's copy holds only in-frame clones and misses some; the assay was immunoSEQ multiplex PCR. The DNA was the basis for D and trimming; V, J and clone size are from that table. The sample carries roughly 350,000 clones, 85% recorded once. The receptor comes from a young woman with acute or convalescent COVID-19. Sample: peripheral blood. The chain couples TRBV14 to TRBJ1-4, with a possible D match to TRBD1 (5 bases). The CDR3 DNA is TGTGCCAGCCGCCGAGGGGAGGGTGAAAAACTGTTTTTT. Translation gives CASRRGEGEKLFF.